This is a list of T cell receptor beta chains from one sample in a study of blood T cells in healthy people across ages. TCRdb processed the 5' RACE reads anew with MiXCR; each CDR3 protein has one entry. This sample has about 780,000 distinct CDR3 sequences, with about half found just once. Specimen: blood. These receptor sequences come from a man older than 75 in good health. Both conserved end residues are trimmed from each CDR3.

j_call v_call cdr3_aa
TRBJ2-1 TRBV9 ASSARDRGHEQF
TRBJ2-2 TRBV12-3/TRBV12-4 ASSSQAETVGGELF
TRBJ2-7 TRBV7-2 ASSPGGGPPYEQY
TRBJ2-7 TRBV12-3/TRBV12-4 ASSLGHGGYYEQY
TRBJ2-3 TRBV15 ATSRDGGAGGTDTQY
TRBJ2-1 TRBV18 ASSSISGTGGNEQF
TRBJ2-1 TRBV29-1 SVIGTQYNEQF
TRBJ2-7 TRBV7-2 ASSLESSSGSYEQY
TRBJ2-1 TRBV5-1 ASRQGTGNGNEQF
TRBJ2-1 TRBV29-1 SCNLAGSYNEQF
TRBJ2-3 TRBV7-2 ASSRTRDTQY
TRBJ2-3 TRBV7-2 ASSLMSNLQGYTQY
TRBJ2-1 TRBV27 ASSLISGSEQF
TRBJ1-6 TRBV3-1 ASGSGTGNSPLH
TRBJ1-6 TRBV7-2 ASSYGTGYSPLH
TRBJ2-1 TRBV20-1 SGGRFEQF
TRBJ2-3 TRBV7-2 ASSWGLASTDAQY
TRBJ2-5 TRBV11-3 ASSRGTAQETQY
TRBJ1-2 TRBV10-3 AISEDSVYGYT
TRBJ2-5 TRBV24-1 ATSDLGQGKRETQY
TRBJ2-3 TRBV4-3 ASSQGYGGSDTQY
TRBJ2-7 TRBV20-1 SAVRDSTYEQY
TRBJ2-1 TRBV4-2 ASSQDPGRAGVDEQF
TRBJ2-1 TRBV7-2 ASSLVRGTYNEQF
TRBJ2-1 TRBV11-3 ASSPGVSSGRGNEQF
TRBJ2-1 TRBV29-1 GVEEAGGQF
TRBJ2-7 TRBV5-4 ASPHYEQY
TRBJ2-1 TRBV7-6 ASSYRGSDNEQF
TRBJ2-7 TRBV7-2 ASSLLAGGFVYEQY
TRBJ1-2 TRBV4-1 ASSQEGTTLGGYT
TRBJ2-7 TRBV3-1 ASSQSKTQWYEQY
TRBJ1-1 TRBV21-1 ASSTLGQENTEAF
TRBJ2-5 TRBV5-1 ASSLEPGQRRETQY
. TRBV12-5 ASGWGQGAREQY
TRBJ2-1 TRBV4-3 ASRPTGSYNEQF
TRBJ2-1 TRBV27 ASSYSDGLSYNEQF
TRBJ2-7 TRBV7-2 ASSSGLAGSPYEQY
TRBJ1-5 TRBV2 ASSVGRGSNQPQH
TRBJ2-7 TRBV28 ASSPDRGSAYEQY
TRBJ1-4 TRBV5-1 ASSLVARLATNEKLF
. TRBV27 ASSPGRVGPYEQY
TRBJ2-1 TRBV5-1 ASSYGTSGTLGNEQF
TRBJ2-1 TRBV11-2 ASSTTDGHNEQF
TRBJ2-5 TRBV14 ASSQANQGETQY
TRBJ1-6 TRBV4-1 ASSPETGFFNSPLH
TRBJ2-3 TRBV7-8 ASSPGTSGRVADTQY
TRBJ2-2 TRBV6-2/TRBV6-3 ASRGEAGELF
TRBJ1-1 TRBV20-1 SARGGLNTEAF
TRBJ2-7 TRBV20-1 SAPSGTGSYEQY
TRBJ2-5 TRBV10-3 AISWDPRTQETQY
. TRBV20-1 SGSRGRGVGETQF
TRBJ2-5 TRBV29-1 SVEIYQETQY
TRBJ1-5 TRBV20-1 SGKEGSNQPQH
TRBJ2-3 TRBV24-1 ATSVTRGFGADTQY
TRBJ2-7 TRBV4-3 ASSQDLWGAIDLYEQY
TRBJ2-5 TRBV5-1 ASSFQLAGEMETQY
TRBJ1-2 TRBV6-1 ASSPTTGIYGYT
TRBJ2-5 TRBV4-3 ASSQVVTSGGAYQETQY
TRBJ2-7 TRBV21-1 ASSDPPNGKDYEQY
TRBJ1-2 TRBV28 ASSSVTGRDGYT